This record covers a single T cell receptor (beta chain). From 500 ng total RNA, TCR beta cDNA was generated with a primer in the constant region. Investigators got TCR beta libraries out of three nested multiplex PCR rounds, done with slightly modified ARM-PCR. Forward primers for TRBV1-TRBV30 and a C-beta reverse primer served the first two PCR rounds, at about 9 cycles each. MiXCR, run by TCRdb on the multiplex PCR reads, gives a single entry per CDR3 protein. The table has over 250,000 distinct CDR3 sequences, around 50% seen once. The CDR3 covers 16 residues. Germline CDR1 is MNHNY and CDR2 is SVGAGI (reference sequence). With 5 bases removed from V and 9 bases from J, the gap between germline ends came to 23 bases. These data are taken from a study of tumor-infiltrating lymphocytes in primary liver carcinoma. It was unsorted whole blood that yielded blood RNA, and germline DNA was also extracted.

This TCR was sampled from a woman aged 25 to 39 with primary liver carcinoma and hepatitis B virus infection. The chain links TRBV6-6 to TRBJ2-1; D is possibly TRBD1 or TRBD2 (5 bases each). The sequencing input was peripheral blood. CDR3 sequence: CASSDKEGTGYVEQFF. CDR3 DNA: TGTGCCAGCAGTGACAAAGAGGGGACGGGGTACGTTGAGCAGTTCTTC.